This passage covers 25 T cell receptor beta chains from one sample sequenced in a study of tumor and adjacent non-tumor tissue in lung cancer. RNA was extracted from bulk tissue without any cell sorting. A modified ARM-PCR protocol with three rounds of nested PCR amplified TCRbeta. From the multiplex PCR reads, TCRdb called clonotypes with MiXCR, one entry per CDR3 protein. The repertoire holds 65,000 to 95,000 distinct CDR3 sequences, with over 75% as singletons. The sequenced sample was lung tumor tissue. The receptors derive from a woman aged 45-59 years with non-small cell lung cancer.

Remarks on this clonotype: Given the absence of the conserved phenylalanine or tryptophan at the CDR3 end, a read error is likely. The limits of the CDR3 on the DNA are not certain, so only TCRdb's listed CDR3 is given. V is TRBV5-1 and J is TRBJ2-5. Termini included, the CDR3 measures 14 amino acids. The germline CDR1 and CDR2 sequences are SGHRS and YFSETQ. The CDR3: CASSLDRFQETQCL.

V is TRBV20-1 and J is TRBJ2-3; 9 bases fit TRBD2. Germline lookup yields CDR1 DFQATT and CDR2 SNEGSKA (reference sequence). The length of the CDR3 is 15 residues. The trim removed 3 bases at V and 7 bases at J, leaving 11 bases unmatched. Written as DNA, the CDR3 is TGCAGTGCTAGGAAACAAGCGGGAGGTACATATACGCAGTATTTT. Protein sequence: CSARKQAGGTYTQYF.

J is TRBJ2-2 and V is TRBV11-3; D is ambiguous. From germline, CDR1 is SGHNT and CDR2 YENEEA. Trimming pared 10 bases from V and 6 bases from J, leaving 15 bases between. This CDR3 is 13 amino acids long. The CDR3 loop is CATCLGQAGELFF. CDR3 DNA sequence: TGTGCCACCTGCTTAGGGCAGGCCGGGGAGCTGTTTTTT.

The chain recombines TRBV7-2 with TRBJ2-3; 10 bases agree with TRBD2. Trimming cost V 3 bases and J 15 bases; bases outside gene matches: 18. Germline loops: CDR1 SGHTA, CDR2 FQGNSA. The length of the CDR3 is 16 residues. CDR3 sequence reads: CASSFRGLARADMQYF. DNA of the CDR3: TGTGCCAGCAGCTTTCGGGGACTAGCGAGAGCAGATATGCAATATTTT.

As for this clonotype: One end of the junction varies from germline; a read error may be responsible. The chain couples TRBV29-1 to TRBJ2-2; D gene uncertain. The CDR3 contains 14 residues. Looked up from germline, CDR1 is SQVTM and CDR2 is ANQGSEA. The CDR3 sequence is CSVGPDVNTRELFF. The DNA of the CDR3 is TGCAGCGTTGGTCCAGATGTGAACACCAGGGAGCTGTTTTTT.

The gene calls are TRBV6-5 and TRBJ1-6; weak D call: TRBD1 (5 bases). This CDR3 has 17 residues. Germline lookup yields CDR1 MNHEY and CDR2 SVGAGI. Trimming removed 0 bases at V and 17 bases at J, with 26 bases between. CDR3 nucleotide sequence: TGTGCCAGCAGTTACTCCCTCTGGCAGGGAGATAATTCACCGATCCACTTT. It encodes CASSYSLWQGDNSPIHF.

A word on this clonotype: The junction and the germline gene differ at one end; a read error may be behind it. The chain links TRBV6-5 to TRBJ1-6, with 10 bases matching TRBD1. CDR3 size: 13 residues. CDR1 MNHEY and CDR2 SVGAGI come from the germline V gene. Written as DNA, the CDR3 is TGTGCCAGAAGAGGGACAGGGGATTCACCCCGCCACTTT. As protein: CARRGTGDSPRHF.

Worth noting for this clonotype: A read error may explain this, as a much larger clone is one base away. The J gene is TRBJ2-3, the V gene TRBV11-1; TRBD2 might be the D (6 bases). This CDR3 is 18 amino acids long. Trimming pared 3 bases from V and 1 base from J, leaving 20 bases between. Germline values: CDR1 SGHAT, CDR2 FQDESV (reference sequence). This CDR3 reads CASSFGLSGLKGTDTQYF. CDR3 nucleotide sequence: TGTGCCAGCAGCTTTGGACTATCGGGATTAAAAGGCACAGATACGCAGTATTTT.

This clonotype was detected many times. The rearrangement links TRBV7-9 to TRBJ2-2; 10 bases are a match to TRBD1. The CDR3 spans 16 residues. The V gene's germline CDR1 is SEHNR and CDR2 FQNEAQ (reference sequence). After removal of 5 bases from V and 6 bases from J, the junction contained 9 bases not matched to a gene. The CDR3 bases are TGTGCCAGCAGCATCGACAGGGGGCCCCTTTCCGGGGAGCTGTTTTTT. Protein product: CASSIDRGPLSGELFF. Looking up the rest from reference TRBV7-9 and TRBJ2-2 gives the full variable domain: DTGVSQNPRHKITKRGQNVTFRCDPISEHNRLYWYRQTLGQGPEFLTYFQNEAQLEKSRLLSDRFSAERPKGSFSTLEIQRTEQGDSAMYLCASSIDRGPLSGELFFGEGSRLTVL.

This clonotype is a singleton in its sample. One junction end does not reproduce the germline sequence, and a read error may be involved. The chain links TRBV10-3 to TRBJ1-2; TRBD1 agrees at 8 bases. Germline CDR1 is ENHRY and CDR2 is SYGVKD. This CDR3 region has 16 residues. CDR3 sequence reads: CVISDRTGREHYGYTF. In DNA, the CDR3 is TGTGTCATCAGCGACCGGACAGGGCGAGAACATTATGGCTACACCTTC.

Comments on this clonotype: An end of the junction differs from the germline gene, which may be a read error. The chain employs TRBV11-2 and TRBJ2-2; D is undetermined. The CDR3 runs 14 residues. In germline, CDR1 is SGHAT, CDR2 FQNNGV. The CDR3 loop reads CAGSRVAAAGELFF. Written as DNA, the CDR3 is TGTGCCGGCAGCCGCGTTGCGGCGGCCGGGGAGCTGTTTTTT.

A word on this clonotype: The conserved phenylalanine or tryptophan is not found at the CDR3 terminus, so this likely reflects a read error. The chain recombines TRBV4-1 with TRBJ1-1; TRBD1 might be the D (6 bases). The CDR3 consists of 16 residues. V lost 3 bases and J lost 4, with 18 bases in between. Germline assignment: CDR1 MGHRA and CDR2 YSYEKL. The CDR3 sequence: CASSQDRYRASTEAFL. For the CDR3, the DNA is TGCGCCAGCAGCCAGGATCGTTACAGGGCGAGCACTGAAGCTTTCTTA.

This clonotype has just one count. One junction end does not reproduce the germline sequence, and a read error may be involved. This sequence joins TRBV11-2 and TRBJ2-3; TRBD2 aligns across 9 bases. Per the germline V gene, CDR1 is SGHAT and CDR2 is FQNNGV. The CDR3 length is 17 residues. This chain's CDR3 is CASSSDPGLAGAETQYF. The DNA of the CDR3 is TGTGCCAGCAGCTCGGACCCGGGACTAGCAGGTGCAGAAACGCAGTATTTT.

J is TRBJ2-7 and V is TRBV29-1; tentative D call: TRBD1 (6 bases). V lost 6 bases and J lost 3, with 15 bases in between. This CDR3 is built from 13 residues. Germline V CDR1 and CDR2: SQVTM, ANQGSEA. The CDR3 here is CSVIQGADYEQYF. In DNA form, the CDR3 reads TGCAGCGTAATACAGGGCGCGGACTACGAGCAGTACTTC.

This clonotype was recorded once. Sequence at one end of the junction differs from germline and may be a read error. The CDR3 sequence is CTSSYIADRGHYGYTF. Here the CDR3 DNA reads TGTACCAGCAGTTATATTGCGGACAGGGGGCACTATGGCTACACCTTC. The V and J genes are TRBV6-2 or TRBV6-3 and TRBJ1-2; the match to TRBD1 covers 11 bases. CDR1 MNHEY and CDR2 SVGEGT come from the germline V gene. This CDR3 has 16 residues.

A note on this clonotype: Given the absence of the conserved phenylalanine or tryptophan at the CDR3 end, a read error is likely. The J gene is TRBJ1-5, the V gene TRBV6-1, with no clear D. The V gene's germline CDR1 is MNHNS and CDR2 SASEGT. The CDR3 spans 13 residues. CDR3 nucleotide sequence: TGTGCCAGCAGCCTTTATAGCAATCGGCCCCAGCATTCT. Translation: CASSLYSNRPQHS.

This clonotype was observed a handful of times. One junction end disagrees with the germline gene, perhaps due to a read error. This chain uses TRBV7-9 with TRBJ1-2, with 7 bases identical to TRBD1. CDR1 and CDR2 (germline): SEHNR, FQNEAQ (reference sequence). The CDR3 extends over 14 amino acids. As DNA, the CDR3 is TGTGCCAGCAGCTTAGGACAGGGAAACTATGACTACACCTTC. As protein: CASSLGQGNYDYTF.

In the case of this clonotype: The junction shows a germline mismatch at one end, possibly a read error. The chain employs TRBV24-1 and TRBJ2-3; 8 bases match TRBD1. Germline V gene data show CDR1 as KGHDR and CDR2 as SFDVKD. The CDR3 runs to 15 residues. The CDR3 protein is CAISDLQGDTGTQYF. For the CDR3, the DNA is TGTGCCATCAGTGATTTACAGGGGGACACAGGTACGCAGTATTTT.

As concerns this clonotype: A junction boundary mismatches the germline segment, possibly from a read error. The chain links TRBV6-2 or TRBV6-3 to TRBJ2-2, with 8 bases matching TRBD2. The CDR3 length is 18 residues. Germline V lookup: CDR1 MNHEY, CDR2 SVGEGT. CDR3: CANSYSSRGLVSTGELFF. CDR3 DNA sequence: TGTGCCAACAGTTACTCCTCCCGGGGACTAGTTAGCACCGGGGAGCTGTTTTTT.

This chain links TRBV14 with TRBJ2-1; 8 bases agree with TRBD2. The CDR3 is 17 amino acids. The V gene's germline CDR1 is SGHDN and CDR2 FVKESK. Trimming removed 5 bases from V and 8 bases from J; junction bases left unmatched: 17. CDR3 amino acids: CASSSDIAETSADEQFF. As DNA, the CDR3 is TGTGCCAGCAGCTCTGATATAGCCGAGACTAGCGCCGATGAGCAGTTCTTC.

A note on this clonotype: The junction and the germline gene differ at one end; a read error may be behind it. V gene TRBV20-1 combines with J gene TRBJ1-1; D remains unclear. The CDR3 is 14 residues long. Germline CDR1 and CDR2: DFQATT and SNEGSKA (reference sequence). The CDR3 sequence: CSATYHKTSNEAFF. CDR3 coding DNA: TGCAGTGCTACCTATCATAAGACAAGCAATGAAGCTTTCTTC.

With respect to this clonotype: A clone one base away is much larger, so this may be a read error. V gene TRBV24-1 combines with J gene TRBJ2-1; 9 nucleotides line up with TRBD1. Germline loops: CDR1 KGHDR, CDR2 SFDVKD. This CDR3 is 16 amino acids long. Trimming cost V 1 base and J 9 bases; bases outside gene matches: 9. CDR3 region: CATSDFRDRETSEQFF. The CDR3 nucleotides are TGTGCCACCAGTGATTTCCGGGACAGGGAGACCAGTGAGCAGTTCTTC.

As concerns this clonotype: The junction does not match germline at one end; this may be a read error. This chain uses TRBV12-3 or TRBV12-4 with TRBJ2-7, with D possibly being TRBD1 (6 bases). The CDR3 runs to 14 residues. CDR3 bases: TGTCCCAGCGGTTTTTCGACAGGTCTGGTGGAGCAGTACTTC. It encodes CPSGFSTGLVEQYF.

As to this clonotype: Its ends do not fully match the called genes, so a read error is possible. V gene TRBV7-8 combines with J gene TRBJ2-2; D possibly corresponds to TRBD2 (5 bases). The CDR3 is made up of 13 amino acids. Germline values: CDR1 SGHVS, CDR2 FQNEAQ. The CDR3 sequence is CASSLVDIGELLF. The CDR3 DNA sequence: TGTGCCAGCAGCTTAGTCGACATCGGGGAGCTGCTTTTT.

In the case of this clonotype: The junction shows a germline mismatch at one end, possibly a read error. This chain joins TRBV11-2 and TRBJ2-1, with D tentatively TRBD2 (6 bases). CDR1 is SGHAT, CDR2 FQNNGV, per germline. This CDR3 spans 12 amino acids. This CDR3 is CASSLGLYQHFF. In DNA, the CDR3 is TGTGCCAGCAGTTTGGGACTCTACCAGCACTTCTTC. The full variable domain, its missing parts supplied by reference TRBV11-2 and TRBJ2-1, is EAGVAQSPRYKIIEKRQSVAFWCNPISGHATLYWYQQILGQGPKLLIQFQNNGVVDDSQLPKDRFSAERLKGVDSTLKIQPAKLEDSAVYLCASSLGLYQHFFGPGTRLTVL.